Below, 5 T cell receptor beta chains from the same sample are listed, as sequenced in a study of cytomegalovirus exposure and HLA in healthy donors. Assay used: immunoSEQ multiplex PCR; TCRdb lists only in-frame clones, some missing. The sample holds some 140,000 clones, 85% to 90% seen once. Input material: PBMCs. The source of these receptors is a woman aged 30 to 39 in good health and CMV-seropositive.

This clone was detected only once. V usage is TRBV4-1 and J usage is TRBJ1-2, with 8 bases identical to TRBD1. The junction had 4 bases not matched to a gene; V was cut back by 1 base and J by 3 bases. The CDR3 spans 15 residues. In germline, CDR1 is MGHRA, CDR2 YSYEKL. The CDR3, as DNA: TGCGCCAGCAGCCAAGGGGGACAGGACCACTATGGCTACACCTTC. Translated: CASSQGGQDHYGYTF.

The chain couples TRBV4-1 to TRBJ1-1; D is possibly TRBD1 (5 bases). V dropped 4 bases and J dropped 4 bases, with 16 bases sitting between them. From germline, CDR1 is MGHRA and CDR2 YSYEKL. There are 15 residues in the CDR3. CDR3 in DNA: TGCGCCAGCAGCCCGCAGCCGGGGGGAGGCACTGAAGCTTTCTTT. Translating gives CASSPQPGGGTEAFF.

This sequence joins TRBV7-2 and TRBJ2-5; 11 positions agree with TRBD2. This CDR3 spans 17 amino acids. Germline V gene lookup returns CDR1 SGHTA and CDR2 FQGNSA. After removal of 5 bases from V and 0 bases from J, the junction contained 8 bases not matched to a gene. As DNA, the CDR3 is TGTGCCAGCAGCCCGGGGACTAGCGGAAACTACCAAGAGACCCAGTACTTC. Residues: CASSPGTSGNYQETQYF.

The V and J genes are TRBV2 and TRBJ2-3, with 7 bases aligning to TRBD2. In germline, CDR1 is SNHLY, CDR2 FYNNEI. V dropped 10 bases and J dropped 0; count of bases not matched to a gene: 4. This CDR3 region has 13 residues. CDR3 bases: TGTGCCATCGGGACTACCAGCACAGATACGCAGTATTTT. Translating it yields CAIGTTSTDTQYF. The full variable domain, rest sourced from reference TRBV2 and TRBJ2-3, is EPEVTQTPSHQVTQMGQEVILRCVPISNHLYFYWYRQILGQKVEFLVSFYNNEISEKSEIFDDQFSVERPDGSNFTLKIRSTKLEDSAMYFCAIGTTSTDTQYFGPGTRLTVL.

V and J are TRBV6-5 and TRBJ2-3; TRBD2 agrees at 8 bases. The CDR3 is 15 residues long. V lost 7 bases, J lost 4 bases, and 10 bases stayed unmatched. Germline-derived CDR1 and CDR2 are MNHEY and SVGAGI. CDR3 protein: CASNQGSGIADTQYF. The CDR3 bases are TGTGCCAGCAATCAAGGTAGCGGGATTGCAGATACGCAGTATTTT.